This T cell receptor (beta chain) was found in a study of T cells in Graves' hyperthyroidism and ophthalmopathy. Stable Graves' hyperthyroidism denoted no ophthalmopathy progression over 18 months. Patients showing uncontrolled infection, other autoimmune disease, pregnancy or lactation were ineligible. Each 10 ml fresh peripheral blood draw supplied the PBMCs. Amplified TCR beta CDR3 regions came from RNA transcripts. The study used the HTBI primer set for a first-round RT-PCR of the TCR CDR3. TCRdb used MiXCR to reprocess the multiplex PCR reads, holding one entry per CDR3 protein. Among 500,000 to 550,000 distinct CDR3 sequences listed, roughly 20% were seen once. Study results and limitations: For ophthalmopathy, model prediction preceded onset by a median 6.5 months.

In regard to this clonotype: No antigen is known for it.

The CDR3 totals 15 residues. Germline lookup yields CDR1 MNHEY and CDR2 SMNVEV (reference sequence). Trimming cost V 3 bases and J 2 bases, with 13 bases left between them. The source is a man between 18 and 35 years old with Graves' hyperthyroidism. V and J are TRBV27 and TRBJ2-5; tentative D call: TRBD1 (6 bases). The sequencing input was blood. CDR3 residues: CASSFTQGQQETQYF. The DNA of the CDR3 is TGTGCCAGCAGTTTTACCCAGGGACAACAAGAGACCCAGTACTTC.